A single sample is the source of the 5 T cell receptor beta chains below, sequenced in a study of neurological immune-mediated disorders. One entry per CDR3 protein, called by TCRdb with MiXCR from the 5' RACE reads. The sample records 45,000 to 55,000 distinct CDR3 sequences, approximately 5.8% being singletons. The sample comprised CD4+ T cells from blood. The source of these receptors is a woman younger than 30 with multiple sclerosis.

There are a few counts of this clonotype. As DNA, the CDR3 is TGTGCCAGTAGATACGAGCAGTACGTC. It is translated as CASRYEQYV. The rearrangement uses TRBV14 and TRBJ2-7; D is unclear. CDR1 is SGHDN, CDR2 FVKESK, per germline. V gave up 9 bases and J gave up 4 bases, with 4 bases separating them. The CDR3 is made up of 9 amino acids.

Ten or more counts support this clonotype. The chain recombines TRBV3-1 with TRBJ2-7; a possible D gene is TRBD2 (6 bases). The ends were cut back, 3 bases at V and 7 bases at J, with 10 bases in the middle. The CDR3 covers 12 residues. CDR1 LGHDT and CDR2 YNNKEL come from the germline V gene (reference sequence). The CDR3 coding sequence is TGTGCCAGCAGCCACCCCCGGGGGGAGCAGTACTTC. This encodes CASSHPRGEQYF.

The V gene is TRBV6-2 or TRBV6-3, the J gene TRBJ2-3; TRBD2 matches at 10 bases. The CDR3 has 16 amino acids. V dropped 5 bases and J dropped 2; count of bases not matched to a gene: 7. Germline-derived CDR1 and CDR2 are MNHEY and SVGEGT. CDR3: CASSRGLAVITDTQYF. DNA for the CDR3: TGTGCCAGCAGTCGAGGACTAGCGGTGATCACAGATACGCAGTATTTT.

This clonotype was counted at least ten times. The chain combines TRBV5-1 with TRBJ1-1; a possible D gene is TRBD1 (6 bases). The germline CDR1 and CDR2 sequences are SGHRS and YFSETQ. The CDR3 is made up of 14 amino acids. V lost 7 bases, J lost 5 bases, and 18 bases lay in between. The CDR3 region is CASQGPGAETEAFF. In DNA form, the CDR3 reads TGCGCCAGCCAGGGCCCAGGGGCGGAAACTGAAGCTTTCTTT.

In its sample, this clonotype was seen many times. The chain combines TRBV7-8 with TRBJ2-7, with no clear D. CDR3 length: 11 amino acids. V lost 0 bases and J 8 bases, leaving 5 bases between the germline ends. Looked up from germline, CDR1 is SGHVS and CDR2 is FQNEAQ. Here the CDR3 DNA reads TGTGCCAGCAGCTTAGCGCAGCAGCAGTACTTC. It specifies CASSLAQQQYF.